These 22 T cell receptor beta chains originate from one sample sequenced in a study of beta chain features in type 1 diabetes. Points from the study as a whole: Type 1 diabetes patients had moderately but significantly shorter TCRB CDR3s in all four CD4+ subsets.

For these TCRs, the target antigens are not known. cDNA synthesis used the whole RNA isolate, giving expressed TCRB sequences. Using immunoSEQ multiplex PCR, the repertoire was profiled, and TCRdb retains in-frame clones only, with some absent. The sample lists some 280,000 clones, 14% occurring once. The sequenced material came from naive CD4+ T cells from blood. Receptors originate from a man aged 30 to 39 with type 1 diabetes.

The chain combines TRBV20-1 with TRBJ2-5; D uncertain. This CDR3 is built from 11 residues. Germline V gene sequence: CDR1 DFQATT, CDR2 SNEGSKA (reference sequence). The V end lost 5 bases, the J end lost 5 bases, and 9 bases lay between the germline ends. The DNA for the CDR3 is TGCAGTGCTTACCGACTTGAGACCCAGTACTTC. As protein: CSAYRLETQYF.

The V call is TRBV5-4, the J call TRBJ1-1; no clear D gene. V was shortened by 2 bases and J by 8 bases, with 10 bases between the two germline ends. Germline CDR1 SGHNT, CDR2 YYREEE (reference sequence). This CDR3 is 12 amino acids long. As DNA, the CDR3 is TGTGCCAGCAGCTTAACTGAGGGAGAAGCTTTCTTT. This gives the protein CASSLTEGEAFF.

This clone was seen only a few times. The chain joins TRBV5-4 to TRBJ2-5; 10 nucleotides match TRBD2. The trim removed 0 bases at V and 5 bases at J, leaving 10 bases unmatched. The V gene's germline CDR1 is SGHNT and CDR2 YYREEE (reference sequence). The CDR3 sequence is 17 residues long. The CDR3 DNA reads as TGTGCCAGCAGCTTGGGGGGGCTAGCGGGAGTGGGGGAGACCCAGTACTTC. This codes for CASSLGGLAGVGETQYF.

Points on this clone: In the same sample, other DNA sequences code for this CDR3. The CDR3 coding sequence is TGTGCCAGCAGCCAAGATAGGAACACTGAAGCTTTCTTT. It encodes CASSQDRNTEAFF. The chain joins TRBV14 to TRBJ1-1, with unresolved D. The CDR3 has 13 amino acids. The germline gives CDR1 SGHDN, CDR2 FVKESK. Trimming pared 0 bases from V and 1 base from J, leaving 3 bases between.

This clone was recorded once. This rearrangement joins TRBV28 to TRBJ2-7; D unresolved. Germline V lookup: CDR1 MDHEN, CDR2 SYDVKM. V was shortened by 5 bases and J by 0 bases, with 14 bases between the two germline ends. The CDR3 sequence is 15 residues long. CDR3 sequence reads: CASSRTYIGSYEQYF. DNA for the CDR3: TGTGCCAGCAGTCGCACCTATATCGGCTCCTACGAGCAGTACTTC.

The chain couples TRBV7-9 to TRBJ2-1, with 8 bases that match TRBD2. In germline, CDR1 is SEHNR, CDR2 FQNEAQ (reference sequence). This CDR3 comprises 16 residues. The V gene end was trimmed by 5 bases and the J gene end by 7 bases; junction bases not matched to a gene: 13. The CDR3, as DNA: TGTGCCAGCAGCCCCCAGCGGGAGTACTTTTGGAATGAGCAGTTCTTC. This translates into CASSPQREYFWNEQFF.

This clone was detected a few times. In DNA form, the CDR3 reads TGTGCCAGCAGGCGACAGGGGAATCAGCCCCAGCATTTT. Its protein product is CASRRQGNQPQHF. The V gene is TRBV6-5, the J gene TRBJ1-5; 8 bases are shared with TRBD1. CDR1 and CDR2 (germline): MNHEY, SVGAGI. Trimming cost V 6 bases and J 4 bases; bases outside gene matches: 2. This CDR3 contains 13 residues.

This clone was detected only a few times. CDR3: CASSSLFPGGDEQFF. CDR3 in DNA: TGCGCCAGCAGCTCCCTCTTTCCAGGGGGCGATGAGCAGTTCTTC. The chain links TRBV5-1 to TRBJ2-1; 8 bases fit TRBD1. The germline V gene has CDR1 SGHRS and CDR2 YFSETQ. CDR3 length: 15 residues. V trimming: 3 bases; J trimming: 8 bases; junction bases outside the gene matches: 10. Looking up the rest from reference TRBV5-1 and TRBJ2-1 gives the full variable domain: KAGVTQTPRYLIKTRGQQVTLSCSPISGHRSVSWYQQTPGQGLQFLFEYFSETQRNKGNFPGRFSGRQFSNSRSEMNVSTLELGDSALYLCASSSLFPGGDEQFFGPGTRLTVL.

This chain connects TRBV4-2 to TRBJ2-1; tentative D call: TRBD2 (6 bases). The V gene lost 1 base and the J gene lost 7 bases, with 17 bases spanning the gap. CDR3 length: 16 amino acids. Per germline, CDR1 LGHNA and CDR2 YNFKEQ. CDR3 nucleotides: TGTGCCAGCAGCCAAGCGTTCCGAGGCAGCGGGAATGAGCAGTTCTTC. This gives the protein CASSQAFRGSGNEQFF.

This clone was seen a few times. The J gene is TRBJ2-5, the V gene TRBV25-1; no reliable D call. Trimming removed 3 bases from V and 4 bases from J, with 9 bases in between. Germline V lookup: CDR1 MGHDK, CDR2 SYGVNS. The CDR3 contains 13 residues. The CDR3 DNA reads TGTGCCAGCAGTGAGCCGCTCAGAGAGACCCAGTACTTC. Protein product: CASSEPLRETQYF.

This clone has a handful of counts. The CDR3 region has the DNA TGTGCCAGCAGTGTTAGGGGACAGGGGAATAGTTACTATGGCTACACCTTC. Amino acids: CASSVRGQGNSYYGYTF. The V gene is TRBV2, the J gene TRBJ1-2; 10 nucleotides match TRBD1. From germline, CDR1 is SNHLY and CDR2 FYNNEI. The CDR3 has 17 residues. Trimming at V came to 4 bases and at J to 3 bases, leaving 11 bases not matched to a gene.

The chain links TRBV18 to TRBJ2-7; D is undetermined. The CDR3 has 14 residues. Trimming removed 3 bases from V and 2 bases from J, with 11 bases in between. Germline V gene data show CDR1 as KGHSH and CDR2 as LQKENI. DNA of the CDR3: TGTGCCAGCTCACCCAAGACACGAACCTACGAGCAGTACTTC. This gives the protein CASSPKTRTYEQYF.

This chain connects TRBV7-9 to TRBJ1-5; TRBD1 matches 8 bases. The germline CDR1 and CDR2 sequences are SEHNR and FQNEAQ (reference sequence). V was clipped by 4 bases and J by 1 base; unmatched bases: 3. CDR3 length: 15 residues. CDR3 amino acids: CASSSQGASNQPQHF. The CDR3, as DNA: TGTGCCAGCAGCTCGCAGGGGGCGAGCAATCAGCCCCAGCATTTT.

This clone was detected only a few times. The chain joins TRBV4-3 to TRBJ2-6; tentatively, D is TRBD1 (6 bases). CDR1 LGHNA and CDR2 YSLEER come from the germline V gene. Trimming pared 4 bases from V and 0 bases from J, leaving 7 bases between. This CDR3 contains 15 residues. CDR3 in amino acids: CASSLQGSGANVLTF. The CDR3 DNA sequence: TGCGCCAGCAGCCTACAGGGCTCTGGGGCCAACGTCCTGACTTTC.

This clone was seen a few times. The chain joins TRBV5-1 to TRBJ2-1; D perhaps matches TRBD2 (5 bases). V dropped 4 bases and J dropped 4 bases, with 12 bases sitting between them. Germline V CDR1 and CDR2: SGHRS, YFSETQ. CDR3 size: 14 residues. CDR3 sequence reads: CASSETRDYNEQFF. DNA of the CDR3: TGCGCCAGCAGCGAAACCCGGGATTACAATGAGCAGTTCTTC.

The chain recombines TRBV5-1 with TRBJ2-2, with D perhaps TRBD2 (5 bases). The CDR3 is made up of 16 amino acids. The germline V gene has CDR1 SGHRS and CDR2 YFSETQ. V gave up 4 bases and J gave up 0 bases, with 13 bases separating them. DNA for the CDR3: TGCGCCAGCAGCGTTGGTCCGGGGACGAACACCGGGGAGCTGTTTTTT. Translated, it gives CASSVGPGTNTGELFF.

This clone has only a few counts. The V and J genes are TRBV9 and TRBJ2-1, with D hard to call. CDR1 and CDR2 (germline): SGDLS, YYNGEE. Trimming cost V 4 bases and J 6 bases, with 14 bases left between them. This CDR3 has 14 amino acids. CDR3 DNA: TGTGCCAGCAGCCTCGCCCCTACTACCAATGAGCAGTTCTTC. It yields the protein CASSLAPTTNEQFF.

The rearrangement links TRBV9 to TRBJ2-3; D perhaps matches TRBD2 (5 bases). This CDR3 has 15 amino acids. V shed 4 bases and J shed 2 bases, with 14 bases lying between them. Germline assignment: CDR1 SGDLS and CDR2 YYNGEE. In DNA, the CDR3 is TGTGCCAGCAGCATTGGAAGCGGATACACAGATACGCAGTATTTT. Residues: CASSIGSGYTDTQYF. The complete variable domain, with remaining parts taken from reference TRBV9 and TRBJ2-3, reads DSGVTQTPKHLITATGQRVTLRCSPRSGDLSVYWYQQSLDQGLQFLIQYYNGEERAKGNILERFSAQQFPDLHSELNLSSLELGDSALYFCASSIGSGYTDTQYFGPGTRLTVL.

The table lists this clone with a few counts. The gene calls are TRBV30 and TRBJ2-3; D unclear. This CDR3 has 16 residues. Germline CDR1 reads GTSNPN; CDR2 reads SVGIG (reference sequence). V was pared by 1 base and J by 0 bases, with 14 bases between. The DNA of the CDR3 is TGTGCCTGGAGTGCCCTGAGGTTGGGTAGCACAGATACGCAGTATTTT. It codes for CAWSALRLGSTDTQYF. Drawing the rest from reference TRBV30 and TRBJ2-3, the complete variable domain is SQTIHQWPATLVQPVGSPLSLECTVEGTSNPNLYWYRQAAGRGLQLLFYSVGIGQISSEVPQNLSASRPQDRQFILSSKKLLLSDSGFYLCAWSALRLGSTDTQYFGPGTRLTVL.

This clone has more than one count but fewer than ten. The rearrangement uses TRBV18 and TRBJ1-4; 7 bases line up with TRBD1. CDR3 length: 15 residues. V was clipped by 6 bases and J by 5 bases; unmatched bases: 9. Looked up from germline, CDR1 is KGHSH and CDR2 is LQKENI. CDR3 sequence reads: CASSAEGQMNEKLFF. The DNA of the CDR3 is TGTGCCAGCTCGGCGGAGGGACAGATGAATGAAAAACTGTTTTTT.

CDR3 in DNA: TGTGCCACCAGCAGGAGGGGGGGAGAGAACACTGAAGCTTTCTTT. Amino acid sequence: CATSRRGGENTEAFF. V and J are TRBV15 and TRBJ1-1, with a possible D match to TRBD1 (6 bases). The germline V gene has CDR1 LNHNV and CDR2 YYDKDF (reference sequence). Trimming cost V 3 bases and J 1 base, with 12 bases left between them. The CDR3 has 15 amino acids.

This clone has only a few counts. The chain employs TRBV18 and TRBJ1-1; D might be TRBD1 (5 bases). V shed 2 bases and J shed 7 bases, with 8 bases lying between them. The CDR3 sequence is 12 residues long. The germline V gene encodes CDR1 KGHSH and CDR2 LQKENI. The CDR3 coding sequence is TGTGCCAGCTCACCAGACAGAAATGAAGCTTTCTTT. Translated: CASSPDRNEAFF.